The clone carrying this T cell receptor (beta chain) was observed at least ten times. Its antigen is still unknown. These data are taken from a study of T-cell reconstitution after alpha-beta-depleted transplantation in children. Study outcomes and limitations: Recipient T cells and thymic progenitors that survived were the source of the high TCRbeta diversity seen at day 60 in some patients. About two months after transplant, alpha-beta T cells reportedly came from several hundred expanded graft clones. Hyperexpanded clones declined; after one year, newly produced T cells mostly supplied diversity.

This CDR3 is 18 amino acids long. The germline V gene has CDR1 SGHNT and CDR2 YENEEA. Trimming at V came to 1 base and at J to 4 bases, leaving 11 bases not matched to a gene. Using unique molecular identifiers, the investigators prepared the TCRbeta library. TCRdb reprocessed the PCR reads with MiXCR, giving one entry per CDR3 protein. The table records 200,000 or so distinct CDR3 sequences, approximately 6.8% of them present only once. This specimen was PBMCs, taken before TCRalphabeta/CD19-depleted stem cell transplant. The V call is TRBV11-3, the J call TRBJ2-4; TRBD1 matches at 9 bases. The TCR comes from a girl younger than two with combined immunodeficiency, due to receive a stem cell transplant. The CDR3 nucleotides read TGTGCCAGCAGCTTAGTTGGTTCGTGGACAGGGGCGAAAAACATTCAGTACTTC. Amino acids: CASSLVGSWTGAKNIQYF.